These T cell receptor beta chains were read from a single sample in a study of T cell repertoires in cytomegalovirus infection. Their antigen targets remain unknown. TCRdb processed the reads anew with MiXCR; each CDR3 protein has one entry. The table has 750,000 to 950,000 distinct CDR3 sequences, just under 30% seen once. This material consisted of cultured CD8+ T cells from PBMCs, taken from culture after CMV antigen stimulation. Every receptor here comes from a human donor in good health (CMV status not recorded). Some clones in this sample may be carry-over from other donors' samples. CDR3s include the opening cysteine and the closing phenylalanine or tryptophan. The D gene is left open where the match is weak. Some rows have no size entry. The others give once, few or many, or a class for an expanded clone.

CASSSGDQGDQPQHF	TGTGCCAGCAGCTCAGGGGACCAGGGCGATCAGCCCCAGCATTTT	TRBV7-6	TRBJ1-5	.	.
CASSGTFRGSYEQYF	TGTGCCAGCAGTGGAACCTTCCGGGGTTCCTACGAGCAGTACTTC	TRBV25-1	TRBJ2-7	.	.
CASSQDGGVPAYYEQFF	TGTGCCAGCAGCCAAGATGGAGGGGTCCCGGCATATTATGAGCAGTTCTTC	TRBV14	TRBJ2-1	.	.
CASSPEGFGVGSPLHF	TGTGCCAGCAGCCCCGAAGGGTTTGGGGTAGGTTCACCCCTCCACTTT	TRBV7-2	TRBJ1-6	.	many
CASSITSGGADTQYF	TGCGCCAGCAGCATAACTAGCGGGGGGGCCGATACGCAGTATTTT	TRBV5-1	TRBJ2-3	TRBD2	.
CASSLGVPAGAITDTQYF	TGTGCCAGCAGCTTAGGGGTTCCAGCGGGGGCGATCACAGATACGCAGTATTTT	TRBV11-2	TRBJ2-3	TRBD2	few
CATSALLTDTQYF	TGTGCCACTTCCGCTCTTCTCACAGATACGCAGTATTTT	TRBV6-5	TRBJ2-3	.	.
CASSWGWTVQDTQYF	TGTGCCAGCAGTTGGGGATGGACGGTTCAAGATACGCAGTATTTT	TRBV27	TRBJ2-3	.	.
CASSLGAGEQTQYF	TGTGCCAGCAGCTTAGGCGCGGGGGAGCAGACCCAGTACTTC	TRBV7-2	TRBJ2-5	TRBD2	few
CASSSPGLAETQYF	TGTGCCAGCAGCTCCCCCGGACTAGCGGAGACCCAGTACTTC	TRBV7-2	TRBJ2-5	TRBD2	many
CASSLDRSSQGNEQFF	TGTGCCAGCAGTTTAGACCGCAGTTCACAGGGGAATGAGCAGTTCTTC	TRBV12-3/TRBV12-4	TRBJ2-1	TRBD1	few
CASRVAGEETQYF	TGTGCCAGCAGAGTAGCGGGGGAAGAGACCCAGTACTTC	TRBV12-3/TRBV12-4	TRBJ2-5	TRBD2	many
CASSSHSGANEQFF	TGTGCCAGCAGTTCCCATTCGGGGGCCAATGAGCAGTTCTTC	TRBV5-4	TRBJ2-1	.	few
CASSQAGISNQPQHF	TGTGCCAGCAGCCAAGCTGGGATTAGCAATCAGCCCCAGCATTTT	TRBV4-2	TRBJ1-5	.	.
CASSYATGGTEAFF	TGTGCCAGCAGTTACGCTACAGGGGGCACTGAAGCTTTCTTT	TRBV6-2/TRBV6-3	TRBJ1-1	TRBD1	few
CASSSHWTGFDYGYTF	TGTGCCAGCAGTTCCCACTGGACAGGGTTTGACTATGGCTACACCTTC	TRBV27	TRBJ1-2	TRBD1	.
CASSQVNHSLFGLVASYNEQFF	TGTGCCAGCAGCCAAGTTAATCACAGCTTATTCGGACTTGTCGCCTCCTACAATGAGCAGTTCTTC	TRBV3-1	TRBJ2-1	.	few
CASRTGVYEQYF	TGTGCCAGCAGGACAGGGGTATACGAGCAGTACTTC	TRBV27	TRBJ2-7	TRBD1	.
CASSYGLAGNTEELFF	TGTGCCAGCAGTTACGGACTAGCGGGTAACACCGAGGAGCTGTTTTTT	TRBV6-6	TRBJ2-2	TRBD2	.
CASSPPLQGFTDTQYF	TGTGCCAGCAGTCCCCCGCTCCAGGGATTCACAGATACGCAGTATTTT	TRBV12-3/TRBV12-4	TRBJ2-3	.	few
CASNYGSRTDTQYF	TGTGCCAGCAATTACGGGTCTCGCACAGATACGCAGTATTTT	TRBV7-3	TRBJ2-3	.	few
CASSVGGETQYF	TGTGCCAGCAGTGTGGGGGGAGAGACCCAGTACTTC	TRBV25-1	TRBJ2-5	.	.
CASSFFPRGKNGYTF	TGTGCCAGCAGTTTCTTTCCCCGGGGCAAGAATGGCTACACCTTC	TRBV28	TRBJ1-2	.	.
CASSFSAPGQGSTGELFF	TGTGCCAGCAGTTTCTCGGCCCCGGGACAGGGTTCAACCGGGGAGCTGTTTTTT	TRBV27	TRBJ2-2	TRBD1	few
CASSSTGDSSYNSPLHF	TGTGCCAGCAGCTCCACAGGGGATAGCTCCTATAATTCACCCCTCCACTTT	TRBV7-6	TRBJ1-6	TRBD1	many
CASSPGGGDRINEQFF	TGTGCCAGCAGCCCCGGGGGGGGAGATCGTATTAATGAGCAGTTCTTC	TRBV7-9	TRBJ2-1	TRBD2	.
CSVEGDGGQPQHF	TGCAGCGTTGAGGGTGATGGCGGTCAGCCCCAGCATTTT	TRBV29-1	TRBJ1-5	.	few
CASSLIGQGSIVLEQFF	TGTGCCAGCAGCTTAATAGGGCAGGGCTCGATTGTGTTGGAGCAGTTCTTC	TRBV7-3	TRBJ2-1	.	.
CASSSTGYSNQPQHF	TGTGCCAGCAGCTCTACAGGGTATAGCAATCAGCCCCAGCATTTT	TRBV5-5	TRBJ1-5	.	once
CASSPAGAVGDTQYF	TGTGCCAGCAGTCCCGCGGGGGCAGTGGGAGATACGCAGTATTTT	TRBV6-2/TRBV6-3	TRBJ2-3	.	few
CASSGFGTGGDGYTF	TGTGCCAGCAGTGGCTTCGGGACAGGGGGTGATGGCTACACCTTC	TRBV6-1	TRBJ1-2	TRBD1	.
CASSQPMSGTGSHEQYF	TGTGCCAGCAGCCAGCCTATGTCGGGGACAGGGTCCCACGAGCAGTACTTC	TRBV14	TRBJ2-7	TRBD1	few
CASSLSVGQGVIWALSGANVLTF	TGTGCCAGCAGCCTAAGCGTGGGACAGGGAGTGATATGGGCCCTCTCTGGGGCCAACGTCCTGACTTTC	TRBV5-6	TRBJ2-6	TRBD1	few
CATSRVGGGQPQHF	TGTGCCACCAGCAGAGTTGGGGGGGGTCAGCCCCAGCATTTT	TRBV15	TRBJ1-5	.	.
CASSLYRAGTDTQYF	TGTGCCAGCAGCTTATATAGGGCGGGCACAGATACGCAGTATTTT	TRBV7-9	TRBJ2-3	.	.
CASSQAGGIDTEAFF	TGTGCCAGCAGCCAAGCCGGGGGGATAGACACTGAAGCTTTCTTT	TRBV3-1	TRBJ1-1	.	.
CASSLESIPNEKLFF	TGTGCCAGCAGCTTAGAGAGTATTCCTAATGAAAAACTGTTTTTT	TRBV7-6	TRBJ1-4	.	.
CASSLTQGGGYTF	TGTGCCAGCAGTTTAACTCAGGGAGGCGGCTACACCTTC	TRBV12-3/TRBV12-4	TRBJ1-2	.	many
CSARDGGEYQPQHF	TGCAGTGCTAGAGATGGGGGAGAATATCAGCCCCAGCATTTT	TRBV20-1	TRBJ1-5	.	.
CASSEWDSPSSYEQYF	TGTGCCAGCAGTGAATGGGACAGCCCTAGCTCCTACGAGCAGTACTTC	TRBV25-1	TRBJ2-7	TRBD1	few